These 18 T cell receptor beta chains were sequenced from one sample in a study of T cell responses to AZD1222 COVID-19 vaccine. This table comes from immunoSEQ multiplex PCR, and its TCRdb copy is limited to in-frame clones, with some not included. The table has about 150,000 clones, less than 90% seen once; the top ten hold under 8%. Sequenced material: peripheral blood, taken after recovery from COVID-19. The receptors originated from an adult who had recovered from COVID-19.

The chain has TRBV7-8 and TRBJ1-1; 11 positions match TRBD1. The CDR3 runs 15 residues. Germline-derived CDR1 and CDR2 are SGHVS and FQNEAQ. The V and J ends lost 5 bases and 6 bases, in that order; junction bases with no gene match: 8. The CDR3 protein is CASSPGTGGRSEAFF. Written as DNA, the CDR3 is TGTGCCAGCAGCCCAGGGACAGGGGGAAGGTCTGAAGCTTTCTTT.

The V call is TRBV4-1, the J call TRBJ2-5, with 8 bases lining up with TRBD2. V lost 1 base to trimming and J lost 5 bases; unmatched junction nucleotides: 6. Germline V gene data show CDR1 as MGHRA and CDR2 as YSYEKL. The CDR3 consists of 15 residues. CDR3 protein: CASSQARGAGETQYF. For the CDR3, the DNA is TGCGCCAGCAGCCAAGCGCGGGGGGCGGGGGAGACCCAGTACTTC.

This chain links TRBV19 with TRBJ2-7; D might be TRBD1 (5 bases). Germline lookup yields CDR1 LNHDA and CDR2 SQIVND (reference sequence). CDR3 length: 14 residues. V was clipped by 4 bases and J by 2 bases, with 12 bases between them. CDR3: CASSNSTVTYEQYF. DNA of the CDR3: TGTGCCAGTAGTAACTCGACAGTTACCTACGAGCAGTACTTC. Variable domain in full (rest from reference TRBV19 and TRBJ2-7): DGGITQSPKYLFRKEGQNVTLSCEQNLNHDAMYWYRQDPGQGLRLIYYSQIVNDFQKGDIAEGYSVSREKKESFPLTVTSAQKNPTAFYLCASSNSTVTYEQYFGPGTRLTVT.

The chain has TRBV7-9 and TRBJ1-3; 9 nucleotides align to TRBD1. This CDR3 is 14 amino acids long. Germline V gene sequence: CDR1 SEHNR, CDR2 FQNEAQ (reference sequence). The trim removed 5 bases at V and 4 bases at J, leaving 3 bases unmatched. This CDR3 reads CASSLGTGGNTIYF. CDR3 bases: TGTGCCAGCAGCCTGGGGACAGGGGGAAACACCATATATTTT.

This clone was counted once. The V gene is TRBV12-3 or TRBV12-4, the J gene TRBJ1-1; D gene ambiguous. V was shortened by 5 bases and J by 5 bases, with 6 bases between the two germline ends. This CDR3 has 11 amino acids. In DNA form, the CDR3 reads TGTGCCAGCAGTCAAGTGACTGAAGCTTTCTTT. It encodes CASSQVTEAFF.

CDR3 in amino acids: CASSSLQGFSSYEQYF. Written as DNA, the CDR3 is TGTGCCAGCAGTTCTCTCCAGGGCTTCTCCTCCTACGAGCAGTACTTC. V and J are TRBV6-5 and TRBJ2-7; TRBD1 is a possible D gene (5 bases). The V gene lost 4 bases and the J gene lost 0 bases, with 16 bases spanning the gap. The CDR3 sequence is 16 residues long. The germline CDR1 and CDR2 sequences are MNHEY and SVGAGI.

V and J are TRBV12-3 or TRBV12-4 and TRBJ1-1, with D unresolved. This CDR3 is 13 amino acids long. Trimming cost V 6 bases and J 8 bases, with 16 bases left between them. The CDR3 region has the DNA TGTGCCAGCAGCCCGGACGGTGGAAGGGAAGCTTTCTTT. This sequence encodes CASSPDGGREAFF.

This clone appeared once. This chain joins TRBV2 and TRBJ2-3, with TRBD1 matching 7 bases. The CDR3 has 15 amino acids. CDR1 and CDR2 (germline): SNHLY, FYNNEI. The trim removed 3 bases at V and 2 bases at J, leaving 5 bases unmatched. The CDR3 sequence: CASSDPGQVTDTQYF. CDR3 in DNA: TGTGCCAGCAGTGACCCCGGACAGGTCACAGATACGCAGTATTTT.

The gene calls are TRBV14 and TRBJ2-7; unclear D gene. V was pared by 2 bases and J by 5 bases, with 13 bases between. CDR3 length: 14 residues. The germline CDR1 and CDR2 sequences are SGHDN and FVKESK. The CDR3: CASSQMTARDEQYF. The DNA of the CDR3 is TGTGCCAGCAGCCAAATGACCGCCCGCGACGAGCAGTACTTC.

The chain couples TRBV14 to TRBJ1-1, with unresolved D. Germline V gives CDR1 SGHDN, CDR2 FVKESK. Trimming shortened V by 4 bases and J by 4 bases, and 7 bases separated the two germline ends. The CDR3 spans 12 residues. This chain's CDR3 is CASSRSTTEAFF. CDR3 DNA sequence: TGTGCCAGCAGCCGTAGCACCACTGAAGCTTTCTTT.

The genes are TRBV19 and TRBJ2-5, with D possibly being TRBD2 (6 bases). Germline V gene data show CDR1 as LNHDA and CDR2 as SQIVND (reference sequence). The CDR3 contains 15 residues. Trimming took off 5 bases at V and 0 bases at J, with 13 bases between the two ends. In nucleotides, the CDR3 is TGTGCCAGTAGTGAGGCGGGGTGGTACCAAGAGACCCAGTACTTC. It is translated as CASSEAGWYQETQYF.

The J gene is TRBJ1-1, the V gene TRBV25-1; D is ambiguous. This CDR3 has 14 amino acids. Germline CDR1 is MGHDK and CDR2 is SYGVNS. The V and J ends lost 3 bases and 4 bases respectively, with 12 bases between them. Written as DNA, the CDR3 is TGTGCCAGCAGTGAGTCTGACCTGGTCACTGAAGCTTTCTTT. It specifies CASSESDLVTEAFF.

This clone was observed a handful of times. In DNA form, the CDR3 reads TGTGCCAGCAGCATTACACTAGCGACCTTGGGGGAGCAGTACTTC. It codes for CASSITLATLGEQYF. The genes are TRBV7-8 and TRBJ2-7; TRBD2 agrees at 7 bases. The length of the CDR3 is 15 residues. J gave up 7 bases and V 5 bases, and 14 bases lay outside the gene matches. Looked up from germline, CDR1 is SGHVS and CDR2 is FQNEAQ.

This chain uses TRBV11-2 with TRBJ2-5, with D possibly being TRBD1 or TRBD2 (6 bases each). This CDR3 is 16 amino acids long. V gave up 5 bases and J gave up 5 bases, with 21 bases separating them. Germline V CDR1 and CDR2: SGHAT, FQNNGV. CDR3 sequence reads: CASSAPGAGVGETQYF. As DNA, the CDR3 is TGTGCCAGCAGCGCCCCGGGGGCAGGGGTTGGGGAGACCCAGTACTTC.

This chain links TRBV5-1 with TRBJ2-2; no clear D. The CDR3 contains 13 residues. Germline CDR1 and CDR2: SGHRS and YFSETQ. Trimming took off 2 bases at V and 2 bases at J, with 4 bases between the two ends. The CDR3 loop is CASSFYNTGELFF. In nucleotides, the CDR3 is TGCGCCAGCAGCTTCTATAACACCGGGGAGCTGTTTTTT. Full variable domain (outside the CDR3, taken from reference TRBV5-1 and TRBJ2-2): KAGVTQTPRYLIKTRGQQVTLSCSPISGHRSVSWYQQTPGQGLQFLFEYFSETQRNKGNFPGRFSGRQFSNSRSEMNVSTLELGDSALYLCASSFYNTGELFFGEGSRLTVL.

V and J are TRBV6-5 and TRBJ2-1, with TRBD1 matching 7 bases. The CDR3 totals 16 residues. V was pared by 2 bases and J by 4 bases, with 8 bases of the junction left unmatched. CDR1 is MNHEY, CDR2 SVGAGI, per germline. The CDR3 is CASSYVTGLGYNEQFF. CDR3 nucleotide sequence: TGTGCCAGCAGTTACGTGACAGGGTTGGGATACAATGAGCAGTTCTTC.

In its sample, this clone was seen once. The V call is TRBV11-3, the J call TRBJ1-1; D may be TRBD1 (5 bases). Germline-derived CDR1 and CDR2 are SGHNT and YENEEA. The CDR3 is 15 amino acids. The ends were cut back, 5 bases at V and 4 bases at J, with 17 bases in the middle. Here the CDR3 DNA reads TGTGCCAGCAGCCCGGGAGAGGGGAGGGGCACTGAAGCTTTCTTT. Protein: CASSPGEGRGTEAFF.

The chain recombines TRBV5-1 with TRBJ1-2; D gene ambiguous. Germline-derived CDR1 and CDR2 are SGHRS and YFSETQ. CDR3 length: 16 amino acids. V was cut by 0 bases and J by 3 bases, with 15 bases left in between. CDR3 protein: CASSLGSGTVDYGYTF. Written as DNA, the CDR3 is TGCGCCAGCAGCTTGGGTTCCGGCACCGTGGACTATGGCTACACCTTC.